Each of the 8 T cell receptor beta chains below was sequenced from the same sample in a study of T cell repertoires in cytomegalovirus infection. MiXCR, run by TCRdb on the reads, gives a single entry per CDR3 protein. Here the sample spans 85,000 to 130,000 distinct CDR3 sequences, less than 25% being singletons. Sequencing used CD8+ T cells from PBMCs. All receptors derive from a human donor in good health (CMV status not recorded). Some clones in this sample may be carry-over from other donors' samples.

In its sample, this clonotype was seen a few times. The chain links TRBV15 to TRBJ1-2; possible D gene TRBD1, 6 bases. Trimming left V 4 bases short and J 6 bases short, with 12 bases between. The CDR3 extends over 13 amino acids. Germline-derived CDR1 and CDR2 are LNHNV and YYDKDF (reference sequence). The CDR3 sequence is CATSKGGGDGYTF. The CDR3 DNA is TGTGCCACCAGCAAGGGGGGAGGTGATGGCTACACCTTC. Using reference TRBV15 and TRBJ1-2 for the parts outside the CDR3, the full variable domain is DAMVIQNPRYQVTQFGKPVTLSCSQTLNHNVMYWYQQKSSQAPKLLFHYYDKDFNNEADTPDNFQSRRPNTSFCFLDIRSPGLGDTAMYLCATSKGGGDGYTFGSGTRLTVV.

The genes are TRBV6-6 and TRBJ2-7; D is ambiguous. This CDR3 has 13 residues. V lost 0 bases, J lost 6 bases, and 9 bases lay in between. Germline V gene lookup returns CDR1 MNHNY and CDR2 SVGAGI (reference sequence). The CDR3 DNA reads as TGTGCCAGCAGTTACTCTTTCTTCAGCGAGCAGTACTTC. This translates into CASSYSFFSEQYF.

This clonotype was detected many times. The chain joins TRBV7-2 to TRBJ2-5; no clear D gene. The ends were cut back, 2 bases at V and 0 bases at J, with 4 bases in the middle. CDR3 length: 13 residues. Looked up from germline, CDR1 is SGHTA and CDR2 is FQGNSA. The CDR3 loop reads CASSLQYQETQYF. The DNA for the CDR3 is TGTGCCAGCAGCTTACAGTACCAAGAGACCCAGTACTTC.

This clonotype was found many times. The gene calls are TRBV20-1 and TRBJ1-1; D gene unclear. CDR1 is DFQATT, CDR2 SNEGSKA, per germline (reference sequence). There are 12 residues in the CDR3. V was pared by 0 bases and J by 5 bases, with 7 bases between. CDR3 DNA sequence: TGCAGTGCTAGAGAGGGATTGACTGAAGCTTTCTTT. Translation gives CSAREGLTEAFF.

The sample holds many counts of this clonotype. The chain couples TRBV7-2 to TRBJ2-7; 9 positions match TRBD1. This CDR3 is built from 14 residues. The junction had 9 bases not matched to a gene; V was cut back by 5 bases and J by 7 bases. The germline CDR1 and CDR2 sequences are SGHTA and FQGNSA. DNA of the CDR3: TGTGCCAGCAGCCCGTTACAGGGGGCTCGTGAGCAGTACTTC. The encoded protein is CASSPLQGAREQYF.

The rearrangement uses TRBV15 and TRBJ2-1, with D perhaps matching TRBD2 (5 bases). The CDR3 runs to 15 residues. Trimming took off 6 bases at V and 1 base at J, with 13 bases between the two ends. The germline V gene encodes CDR1 LNHNV and CDR2 YYDKDF (reference sequence). The CDR3 DNA reads as TGTGCCACCAGTGCGGGTTGGGGTTCCTACAATGAGCAGTTCTTC. Its protein is CATSAGWGSYNEQFF.

This clonotype was observed many times. J is TRBJ2-7 and V is TRBV27; D is possibly TRBD1 (5 bases). Trimming removed 1 base at V and 3 bases at J, with 10 bases between. This CDR3 region has 14 residues. Looked up from germline, CDR1 is MNHEY and CDR2 is SMNVEV (reference sequence). The CDR3 nucleotides read TGTGCCAGCAGTTTATTGGGGCCGAACTACGAGCAGTACTTC. Protein product: CASSLLGPNYEQYF.

This clonotype showed up just a few times. The chain employs TRBV7-9 and TRBJ1-6, with 7 bases identical to TRBD1. The CDR3 covers 14 residues. Germline loops: CDR1 SEHNR, CDR2 FQNEAQ (reference sequence). The J segment lost 7 bases and the V segment lost 5 bases, leaving 5 bases of the junction unmatched. The CDR3 nucleotides are TGTGCCAGCAGCGCGGGGGACAGAAATTCACCCCTCCACTTT. Its protein product is CASSAGDRNSPLHF.